The 18 T cell receptor beta chains given below trace back to one sample, sequenced in a study of cytomegalovirus exposure and HLA in healthy donors. PCR involved 60 Vbeta and 13 Jbeta primers. Sequencing used immunoSEQ multiplex PCR; TCRdb keeps in-frame clones, though not all of them. In the table there are over 150,000 clones, roughly 75% of which are singletons. Specimen: PBMCs. Every receptor here comes from a man aged 25 to 45 in good health and CMV-seropositive.

V is TRBV19 and J is TRBJ1-5, with 8 bases matching TRBD1. V lost 4 bases and J lost 2; bases outside the gene matches: 10. This CDR3 spans 17 amino acids. In germline, CDR1 is LNHDA, CDR2 SQIVND (reference sequence). The CDR3 DNA is TGTGCCAGTAGTAGGGTAAGACAGGGGTCGCGCAATCAGCCCCAGCATTTT. Translation gives CASSRVRQGSRNQPQHF.

This chain joins TRBV5-4 and TRBJ2-1, with TRBD2 matching over 11 bases. Trimming took 4 bases from V and 3 from J; bases not matched to a gene: 6. Germline assignment: CDR1 SGHNT and CDR2 YYREEE (reference sequence). CDR3 length equals 16 residues. As DNA, the CDR3 is TGTGCCAGCAGCAGTAGCGGGGGGGCAAACTACAATGAGCAGTTCTTC. The encoded protein is CASSSSGGANYNEQFF. The whole variable domain, filled in from reference TRBV5-4 and TRBJ2-1, reads ETGVTQSPTHLIKTRGQQVTLRCSSQSGHNTVSWYQQALGQGPQFIFQYYREEENGRGNFPPRFSGLQFPNYSSELNVNALELDDSALYLCASSSSGGANYNEQFFGPGTRLTVL.

The rearrangement uses TRBV2 and TRBJ2-5; 8 bases align to TRBD2. The germline V gene encodes CDR1 SNHLY and CDR2 FYNNEI. The CDR3 is 16 residues long. V shed 4 bases, J shed 5 bases, and the junction held 12 bases outside the gene matches. The CDR3 region has the DNA TGTGCCAGCAGTGGAGCGGGAGCGGGAGTGGGGGAGACCCAGTACTTC. Translated, it gives CASSGAGAGVGETQYF.

The genes are TRBV11-3 and TRBJ2-5; D not certain. There are 12 residues in the CDR3. The germline V gene has CDR1 SGHNT and CDR2 YENEEA. The germline V and J ends were trimmed by 3 bases and 2 bases, with 4 bases remaining between them. The DNA for the CDR3 is TGTGCCAGCAGCTTTAATCAAGAGACCCAGTACTTC. The encoded protein is CASSFNQETQYF.

The chain employs TRBV7-2 and TRBJ1-4, with 9 bases aligning to TRBD1. Germline lookup yields CDR1 SGHTA and CDR2 FQGNSA. Trimming removed 5 bases from V and 0 bases from J; junction bases left unmatched: 10. The CDR3 is 18 residues long. This chain's CDR3 is CASSQTGGGVATNEKLFF. For the CDR3, the DNA is TGTGCCAGCAGCCAAACAGGGGGCGGGGTAGCAACTAATGAAAAACTGTTTTTT.

V usage is TRBV7-6 and J usage is TRBJ2-1, with 7 positions matching TRBD2. The CDR3 has 15 residues. J gave up 4 bases and V 5 bases, and 8 bases lay outside the gene matches. CDR1 and CDR2 from the germline V gene are SGHVS and FNYEAQ. The CDR3 coding sequence is TGTGCCAGCAGCAAGCGGGATGGGACTTACAATGAGCAGTTCTTC. Translated, it gives CASSKRDGTYNEQFF.

This chain links TRBV5-8 with TRBJ2-3; 9 bases agree with TRBD2. Germline V lookup: CDR1 SGHTS, CDR2 YDEGEE. This CDR3 has 14 residues. V was pared by 7 bases and J by 0 bases, with 3 bases of the junction left unmatched. The DNA for the CDR3 is TGTGCCAGCCGACTAGCGGCTAGCACAGATACGCAGTATTTT. This sequence encodes CASRLAASTDTQYF.

The rearrangement uses TRBV5-1 and TRBJ2-1; 8 bases agree with TRBD2. The length of the CDR3 is 17 residues. Germline V gene data show CDR1 as SGHRS and CDR2 as YFSETQ. V lost 3 bases to trimming and J lost 7 bases; unmatched junction nucleotides: 15. CDR3 protein: CASSWAATSGGKNEQFF. DNA for the CDR3: TGCGCCAGCAGCTGGGCGGCTACTAGCGGAGGAAAGAATGAGCAGTTCTTC. Full variable domain (outside the CDR3, taken from reference TRBV5-1 and TRBJ2-1): KAGVTQTPRYLIKTRGQQVTLSCSPISGHRSVSWYQQTPGQGLQFLFEYFSETQRNKGNFPGRFSGRQFSNSRSEMNVSTLELGDSALYLCASSWAATSGGKNEQFFGPGTRLTVL.

This clone was seen only once. This chain connects TRBV9 to TRBJ2-1, with 12 bases lining up with TRBD2. CDR3 length: 15 residues. V dropped 5 bases and J dropped 6; count of bases not matched to a gene: 6. Germline V lookup: CDR1 SGDLS, CDR2 YYNGEE. CDR3 sequence reads: CASSGVTSGSNEQFF. The CDR3 DNA sequence: TGTGCCAGCAGTGGGGTGACTAGCGGGAGCAATGAGCAGTTCTTC.

The chain uses TRBV6-6 and TRBJ1-4, with TRBD1 identical over 8 bases. V shed 8 bases, J shed 8 bases, and the junction held 10 bases outside the gene matches. The CDR3 totals 14 residues. Germline V gene sequence: CDR1 MNHNY, CDR2 SVGAGI (reference sequence). The CDR3, as DNA: TGTGCCAGCGGACCACAGGGGGAAGAGGAAAAACTGTTTTTT. Translation: CASGPQGEEEKLFF.

The chain combines TRBV7-2 with TRBJ2-1; 7 nucleotides match TRBD1. Germline V gene sequence: CDR1 SGHTA, CDR2 FQGNSA. There are 15 residues in the CDR3. After removal of 5 bases from V and 9 bases from J, the junction contained 13 bases not matched to a gene. The CDR3 is CASSRSTRGLGEQFF. Here the CDR3 DNA reads TGTGCCAGCAGCCGTTCAACAAGGGGGCTCGGTGAGCAGTTCTTC.

This clone was detected only a few times. This sequence joins TRBV15 and TRBJ2-1; TRBD1 agrees at 7 bases. This CDR3 is 14 amino acids long. CDR1 LNHNV and CDR2 YYDKDF come from the germline V gene (reference sequence). V trimming: 5 bases; J trimming: 9 bases; junction bases outside the gene matches: 10. Here the CDR3 DNA reads TGTGCCACCAGCTTTAACAGGGGATCGGGTGAGCAGTTCTTC. Protein sequence: CATSFNRGSGEQFF.

The V and J genes are TRBV25-1 and TRBJ1-2, with 9 bases identical to TRBD1. J was trimmed by 4 bases and V by 10 bases; bases with no gene match: 4. The CDR3 has 12 amino acids. Germline CDR1 is MGHDK and CDR2 is SYGVNS. The CDR3 DNA follows: TGTGCCACCCGACAGGGGGGCTATGGCTACACCTTC. Its protein is CATRQGGYGYTF.

The V and J genes are TRBV21-1 and TRBJ1-3; the D call of TRBD1 is as the table states it, not checked on the DNA. TRBV21-1 counts as a pseudogene. The CDR3 length is 15 residues. The CDR3 protein is CASTHGSGIGNTIYF. Here the CDR3 DNA reads TGTGCCAGCACCCATGGGTCAGGGATAGGAAACACCATATATTTT.

The V and J genes are TRBV5-6 and TRBJ1-1, with 7 bases lining up with TRBD1. Germline-derived CDR1 and CDR2 are SGHDT and YYEEEE. This CDR3 has 12 residues. The junction had 2 bases not matched to a gene; V was cut back by 4 bases and J by 5 bases. CDR3: CASSPRGTEAFF. The CDR3 DNA reads TGTGCCAGCAGCCCCAGGGGGACTGAAGCTTTCTTT. The full variable domain, with the rest looked up from reference TRBV5-6 and TRBJ1-1, is DAGVTQSPTHLIKTRGQQVTLRCSPKSGHDTVSWYQQALGQGPQFIFQYYEEEERQRGNFPDRFSGHQFPNYSSELNVNALLLGDSALYLCASSPRGTEAFFGQGTRLTVV.

The V gene is TRBV2, the J gene TRBJ2-3; D is uncertain. Germline values: CDR1 SNHLY, CDR2 FYNNEI. V dropped 7 bases and J dropped 0 bases, with 11 bases sitting between them. CDR3 length: 14 residues. Written as DNA, the CDR3 is TGTGCCAGCATCGTGCGTGCTAGCACAGATACGCAGTATTTT. The encoded protein is CASIVRASTDTQYF. Complete variable domain (other parts from reference TRBV2 and TRBJ2-3): EPEVTQTPSHQVTQMGQEVILRCVPISNHLYFYWYRQILGQKVEFLVSFYNNEISEKSEIFDDQFSVERPDGSNFTLKIRSTKLEDSAMYFCASIVRASTDTQYFGPGTRLTVL.

The V gene is TRBV28, the J gene TRBJ2-7; 11 bases map to TRBD1. The CDR3 is 14 residues long. From germline, CDR1 is MDHEN and CDR2 SYDVKM. V shed 6 bases and J 3 bases; nucleotides not matched to a gene: 4. The CDR3 protein is CASRSGTGGYEQYF. The CDR3 DNA is TGTGCCAGCAGATCCGGGACAGGGGGCTACGAGCAGTACTTC. Variable domain in full (rest from reference TRBV28 and TRBJ2-7): DVKVTQSSRYLVKRTGEKVFLECVQDMDHENMFWYRQDPGLGLRLIYFSYDVKMKEKGDIPEGYSVSREKKERFSLILESASTNQTSMYLCASRSGTGGYEQYFGPGTRLTVT.

Only one count was recorded for this clone. The CDR3 loop is CAWDPTGTNYGYTF. CDR3 sequence (DNA): TGTGCCTGGGACCCGACAGGGACGAACTATGGCTACACCTTC. The chain combines TRBV30 with TRBJ1-2; the match to TRBD1 covers 7 bases. The J segment lost 2 bases and the V segment lost 5 bases, leaving 8 bases of the junction unmatched. The CDR3 runs 14 residues. Germline loops: CDR1 GTSNPN, CDR2 SVGIG (reference sequence). Full variable domain (outside the CDR3, taken from reference TRBV30 and TRBJ1-2): SQTIHQWPATLVQPVGSPLSLECTVEGTSNPNLYWYRQAAGRGLQLLFYSVGIGQISSEVPQNLSASRPQDRQFILSSKKLLLSDSGFYLCAWDPTGTNYGYTFGSGTRLTVV.